This TCR beta chain was found in a study of blood T cell repertoires in COVID-19. As for the study in general: PBMCs, B-cell-depleted T cells, or T cells provided the cDNA or gDNA that made up the material.

Per the original data handling: Amplification with reference gene primers provided the estimates of nucleated cell counts. Only in-frame clones appear in the TCRdb table, and some are missing; sequencing was by immunoSEQ multiplex PCR. V, J and clone size derive from that table, while D and trimming were established from the DNA sequence. The data show tens of thousands of clones, around nine tenths seen once. The TCR comes from a man aged 55-75 years with acute or convalescent COVID-19. The specimen sequenced was peripheral blood.

CDR3 sequence (DNA): TGTGCCAGCAGTTCCCTGGGGGGAGGGTATAGCAATCAGCCCCAGCATTTT. Its translation is CASSSLGGGYSNQPQHF. The rearrangement uses TRBV6-2 or TRBV6-3 and TRBJ1-5, with a weak D call TRBD1 (5 bases). Deletions cut 4 bases from V and 0 bases from J, with 16 bases between. The CDR3 spans 17 residues. Germline V lookup: CDR1 MNHEY, CDR2 SVGEGT.